The next 20 T cell receptor beta chains were all read from a single sample in a study of T cells in Graves' hyperthyroidism and ophthalmopathy. Amplified TCR beta CDR3 regions came from RNA transcripts. Primed by the HTBI set, a first-round RT-PCR was run on the TCR CDR3. TCRdb fed the multiplex PCR reads into MiXCR, producing one record per CDR3 protein. The table has around 620,000 distinct CDR3 sequences, roughly 15% seen once; the top ten hold 3.8%. Sequenced: blood. Source of these receptors: a woman aged 25 to 39 with Graves' hyperthyroidism.

This clonotype came up many times. The chain couples TRBV2 to TRBJ1-1; the D is unclear. The CDR3 has 11 amino acids. Germline CDR1 SNHLY, CDR2 FYNNEI. Trimming took off 7 bases at V and 0 bases at J, with 3 bases between the two ends. The chain's CDR3 is CASNMNTEAFF. The CDR3 DNA follows: TGTGCCAGCAATATGAACACTGAAGCTTTCTTT.

In this sample, this clonotype turned up many times. The V call is TRBV2, the J call TRBJ1-5, with D unclear. V was shortened by 1 base and J by 6 bases, with 4 bases between the two germline ends. The CDR3 is 12 residues long. Germline loops: CDR1 SNHLY, CDR2 FYNNEI. The CDR3 coding sequence is TGTGCCAGCAGTGAAGAACGTCAGCCCCAGCATTTT. Translating gives CASSEERQPQHF.

This clonotype came up many times. The chain has TRBV20-1 and TRBJ2-1, with 11 bases that match TRBD2. Trimming at V came to 5 bases and at J to 9 bases, leaving 6 bases not matched to a gene. The CDR3 contains 13 residues. CDR1 and CDR2 (germline): DFQATT, SNEGSKA (reference sequence). The CDR3 sequence: CSARLAGPIEQFF. The CDR3 DNA is TGCAGTGCTCGACTAGCGGGACCCATTGAGCAGTTCTTC.

This clonotype has at least ten counts. This chain joins TRBV20-1 and TRBJ1-2; 9 bases are a match to TRBD1. CDR3 length equals 14 residues. The germline V gene has CDR1 DFQATT and CDR2 SNEGSKA (reference sequence). Trimming removed 0 bases from V and 8 bases from J; junction bases left unmatched: 7. CDR3 in amino acids: CSARDKGQGYGYTF. The CDR3 DNA reads TGCAGTGCTAGAGATAAGGGACAGGGTTACGGCTACACCTTC.

This clonotype was detected a few times. This rearrangement joins TRBV20-1 to TRBJ2-5; 9 nucleotides agree with TRBD2. The trim removed 3 bases at V and 4 bases at J, leaving 12 bases unmatched. Germline V CDR1 and CDR2: DFQATT, SNEGSKA (reference sequence). This CDR3 has 16 amino acids. CDR3 nucleotide sequence: TGCAGTGCTAGGACGCTCCCGGGACTAGCCCGAGAGACCCAGTACTTC. Protein sequence: CSARTLPGLARETQYF.

This clonotype turned up a few times. This chain uses TRBV6-2 or TRBV6-3 with TRBJ1-5; D gene unclear. Germline V CDR1 and CDR2: MNHEY, SVGEGT. The CDR3 covers 16 residues. V gave up 6 bases and J gave up 1 base, with 16 bases separating them. The CDR3 bases are TGTGCCAGCAGCACAAACCGGATATTAAGCAATCAGCCCCAGCATTTT. Its translation: CASSTNRILSNQPQHF.

The genes are TRBV28 and TRBJ2-7, with D perhaps TRBD2 (5 bases). V was cut by 6 bases and J by 4 bases, with 19 bases left in between. The CDR3 is made up of 15 amino acids. Germline CDR1 reads MDHEN; CDR2 reads SYDVKM. CDR3 sequence reads: CASRISGSRGYEQYF. CDR3 DNA sequence: TGTGCCAGCAGAATCTCCGGGTCCCGCGGGTACGAGCAGTACTTC. The full variable domain, rest sourced from reference TRBV28 and TRBJ2-7, is DVKVTQSSRYLVKRTGEKVFLECVQDMDHENMFWYRQDPGLGLRLIYFSYDVKMKEKGDIPEGYSVSREKKERFSLILESASTNQTSMYLCASRISGSRGYEQYFGPGTRLTVT.

This clonotype was seen ten or more times. The gene calls are TRBV6-2 or TRBV6-3 and TRBJ2-1, with 10 bases identical to TRBD2. Germline V CDR1 and CDR2: MNHEY, SVGEGT. The junction had 8 bases not matched to a gene; V was cut back by 6 bases and J by 0 bases. The CDR3 has 17 residues. CDR3 residues: CASSFISGGSSYNEQFF. CDR3 coding DNA: TGTGCCAGCAGCTTTATTAGCGGGGGGAGCTCCTACAATGAGCAGTTCTTC.

With regard to this clonotype: A read error is possible here, since a much larger clone lies one base away. The V call is TRBV6-2 or TRBV6-3, the J call TRBJ2-7; TRBD1 matches at 12 bases. CDR3 length: 13 residues. V was clipped by 7 bases and J by 5 bases; unmatched bases: 3. CDR1 is MNHEY, CDR2 SVGEGT, per germline. The CDR3 protein is CASKGTGGDEQYF. The CDR3 region has the DNA TGTGCCAGCAAGGGGACAGGGGGCGACGAGCAGTACTTC.

For this clonotype: A much larger clone sits a single nucleotide away, making a read error possible. This chain joins TRBV7-3 and TRBJ2-1; D is perhaps TRBD1 (5 bases). Germline CDR1 is SGHTA and CDR2 is FQGTGA. V was cut by 5 bases and J by 12 bases, with 17 bases left in between. The CDR3 runs 13 residues. The CDR3: CASSRFYRGGQFF. CDR3 nucleotides: TGTGCCAGCAGCCGATTTTATAGGGGTGGGCAGTTCTTC.

This clonotype was detected a few times. The rearrangement joins TRBV19 to TRBJ1-1, with a possible D match to TRBD1 (6 bases). Germline V gene data show CDR1 as LNHDA and CDR2 as SQIVND (reference sequence). This CDR3 contains 17 residues. The V end lost 1 base, the J end lost 4 bases, and 19 bases lay between the germline ends. The CDR3 coding sequence is TGTGCCAGTAGTATAGGCTGGGGGCCAATACCCTCCACTGAAGCTTTCTTT. Encoded protein: CASSIGWGPIPSTEAFF.

Ten or more counts support this clonotype. The V and J genes are TRBV27 and TRBJ2-1; D possibly corresponds to TRBD2 (6 bases). The CDR3 is 14 residues long. Trimming pared 5 bases from V and 14 bases from J, leaving 22 bases between. CDR1 is MNHEY and CDR2 is SMNVEV in the germline V gene (reference sequence). The chain's CDR3 is CASSPRRDLSPEFF. CDR3 coding DNA: TGTGCCAGCAGTCCGCGCCGGGACTTGAGTCCGGAGTTCTTC.

This clonotype was seen a few times. This chain joins TRBV6-1 and TRBJ1-2; a weak D match, TRBD1 (6 bases). V shed 5 bases and J shed 6 bases, with 16 bases lying between them. From germline, CDR1 is MNHNS and CDR2 SASEGT. CDR3 size: 14 residues. The CDR3 coding sequence is TGTGCCAGCAGTTCCCGGACAGCTGTGGATGGCTACACCTTC. This sequence encodes CASSSRTAVDGYTF.

This clonotype showed up many times. The chain couples TRBV6-1 to TRBJ2-5, with 8 positions matching TRBD1. CDR1 is MNHNS and CDR2 is SASEGT in the germline V gene. The CDR3 is made up of 15 amino acids. After removal of 10 bases from V and 5 bases from J, the junction contained 15 bases not matched to a gene. Here the CDR3 DNA reads TGTGCCAAGACCCTTAGGTCAGGGGACAGGGAGACCCAGTACTTC. Translating it yields CAKTLRSGDRETQYF.

This clonotype was counted many times. The chain recombines TRBV7-2 with TRBJ1-5; D remains unclear. Germline CDR1 is SGHTA and CDR2 is FQGNSA. The CDR3 runs 15 residues. Trimming took off 5 bases at V and 5 bases at J, with 16 bases between the two ends. Here the CDR3 DNA reads TGTGCCAGCAGCACCCAGTGGGGTACCGATCAGCCCCAGCATTTT. It yields the protein CASSTQWGTDQPQHF.

The gene calls are TRBV5-6 and TRBJ2-5; 10 nucleotides align to TRBD2. The CDR3 is 15 residues long. The V gene end was trimmed by 1 base and the J gene end by 5 bases; junction bases not matched to a gene: 5. Germline V gives CDR1 SGHDT, CDR2 YYEEEE. The CDR3 loop reads CASSLLAGDRETQYF. The CDR3 DNA follows: TGTGCCAGCAGCTTGCTAGCGGGAGATAGGGAGACCCAGTACTTC.

The rearrangement links TRBV28 to TRBJ1-3; no clear D. The V gene's germline CDR1 is MDHEN and CDR2 SYDVKM. V was clipped by 5 bases and J by 0 bases, with 14 bases between them. The CDR3 spans 16 residues. This chain's CDR3 is CASSPPRGYSGNTIYF. For the CDR3, the DNA is TGTGCCAGCAGTCCCCCCCGTGGGTACTCTGGAAACACCATATATTTT.

The chain joins TRBV5-5 to TRBJ2-6; 8 nucleotides align to TRBD1. With 4 bases clipped from V and 0 bases from J, the junction kept 9 bases outside the gene matches. CDR1 is SGHKS, CDR2 YYEKEE, per germline (reference sequence). The CDR3 has 18 amino acids. CDR3 residues: CASSASGGVFSGANVLTF. CDR3 nucleotide sequence: TGTGCCAGCAGCGCCTCAGGGGGCGTCTTCTCTGGGGCCAACGTCCTGACTTTC. Drawing the rest from reference TRBV5-5 and TRBJ2-6, the complete variable domain is DAGVTQSPTHLIKTRGQQVTLRCSPISGHKSVSWYQQVLGQGPQFIFQYYEKEERGRGNFPDRFSARQFPNYSSELNVNALLLGDSALYLCASSASGGVFSGANVLTFGAGSRLTVL.

In its sample, this clonotype was seen a few times. The rearrangement uses TRBV2 and TRBJ1-2; 7 bases match TRBD1. Germline assignment: CDR1 SNHLY and CDR2 FYNNEI. This CDR3 has 14 residues. V lost 8 bases, J lost 5 bases, and 11 bases stayed unmatched. The CDR3 DNA reads as TGTGCCAGCGCGGGAACAGGGGAGGAGTATGGCTACACCTTC. Amino acids: CASAGTGEEYGYTF.

This clonotype has a count of ten or more. CDR3 protein: CASSLAGVLTGELFF. The CDR3 DNA follows: TGTGCCAGCAGCTTAGCAGGTGTCCTTACCGGGGAGCTGTTTTTT. The chain has TRBV7-2 and TRBJ2-2; D remains ambiguous. V shed 0 bases and J shed 5 bases, with 10 bases lying between them. This CDR3 has 15 residues. From germline, CDR1 is SGHTA and CDR2 FQGNSA.